A single sample gave rise to the 21 T cell receptor beta chains below, sequenced in a study of blood T cell repertoires in COVID-19. Measured with immunoSEQ multiplex PCR; TCRdb has only the in-frame clones, and not every one. The table has 90,000 to 130,000 clones, around 83% seen once. The sequencing input was peripheral blood. The receptor source for this set is a man in his sixties or seventies with acute or convalescent COVID-19.

This clone was seen a few times. V gene TRBV4-1 combines with J gene TRBJ1-1, with D possibly matching TRBD1 (6 bases). Germline assignment: CDR1 MGHRA and CDR2 YSYEKL. CDR3 length: 13 amino acids. Trimming cost V 7 bases and J 5 bases, with 14 bases left between them. The CDR3 is CASTQGRATEAFF. CDR3 DNA sequence: TGCGCCAGCACCCAGGGGAGAGCGACTGAAGCTTTCTTT.

The chain has TRBV7-3 and TRBJ1-3, with 8 nucleotides matching TRBD1. Germline CDR1 and CDR2: SGHTA and FQGTGA. The CDR3 loop spans 15 amino acids. With 5 bases clipped from V and 0 bases from J, the junction kept 3 bases outside the gene matches. In DNA, the CDR3 is TGTGCCAGCAGCCCGACAGGGGACTCTGGAAACACCATATATTTT. Translation: CASSPTGDSGNTIYF.

A few counts support this clone. This chain connects TRBV14 to TRBJ1-1; possibly TRBD1 for D (5 bases). In germline, CDR1 is SGHDN, CDR2 FVKESK. The ends were cut back, 1 base at V and 4 bases at J, with 10 bases in the middle. This CDR3 comprises 14 residues. The CDR3 DNA reads as TGTGCCAGCAGCCAAGTGGGGCGAGGCACTGAAGCTTTCTTT. Its protein is CASSQVGRGTEAFF.

V gene TRBV2 combines with J gene TRBJ1-2, with a possible D match to TRBD1 (5 bases). The germline V gene encodes CDR1 SNHLY and CDR2 FYNNEI. V lost 4 bases, J lost 0 bases, and 15 bases lay in between. The CDR3 runs 16 residues. Here the CDR3 DNA reads TGTGCCAGCAGTGGGGGGGAGGGAACCGCTAACTATGGCTACACCTTC. This translates into CASSGGEGTANYGYTF.

The J gene is TRBJ1-3, the V gene TRBV19; D is ambiguous. Trimming cost V 5 bases and J 0 bases, with 14 bases left between them. The CDR3 has 16 residues. Germline V gene data show CDR1 as LNHDA and CDR2 as SQIVND (reference sequence). CDR3 nucleotide sequence: TGTGCCAGTAGTCCCGCGGAGGGTGTCTCTGGAAACACCATATATTTT. Translated, it gives CASSPAEGVSGNTIYF.

The chain is built from TRBV14 and TRBJ2-7, with D possibly TRBD1 on 5 matching bases. V was shortened by 2 bases and J by 0 bases, with 17 bases between the two germline ends. CDR3 length equals 17 residues. CDR1 and CDR2 from the germline V gene are SGHDN and FVKESK. This CDR3 reads CASSQSDTPYSSYEQYF. The CDR3, as DNA: TGTGCCAGCAGCCAATCGGACACACCTTATAGCTCCTACGAGCAGTACTTC.

This chain uses TRBV6-5 with TRBJ2-1; TRBD2 is a possible D gene (6 bases). V was trimmed by 6 bases and J by 6 bases, leaving 12 bases between them. The CDR3 is made up of 13 amino acids. Germline assignment: CDR1 MNHEY and CDR2 SVGAGI. The CDR3 nucleotides are TGTGCCAGCAGGGGGGGACTCAGCAATGAGCAGTTCTTC. Protein sequence: CASRGGLSNEQFF.

This chain connects TRBV10-3 to TRBJ2-2, with a possible D match to TRBD2 (6 bases). V lost 3 bases and J lost 4, with 9 bases in between. The CDR3 covers 14 residues. Germline CDR1 and CDR2: ENHRY and SYGVKD. Here the CDR3 reads CAISEYGGTGELFF. DNA of the CDR3: TGTGCCATCAGTGAATACGGGGGCACCGGGGAGCTGTTTTTT.

The V call is TRBV19, the J call TRBJ2-6; a possible D gene is TRBD2 (5 bases). The V end was cut by 5 bases, the J end by 0 bases, with 11 bases between. Germline V gene lookup returns CDR1 LNHDA and CDR2 SQIVND (reference sequence). The CDR3 is 16 amino acids. CDR3 bases: TGTGCCAGTAGTCCCATTGGAGGCTCTGGGGCCAACGTCCTGACTTTC. Encoded protein: CASSPIGGSGANVLTF.

This clone turned up a few times. The V and J genes are TRBV5-4 and TRBJ1-1; D may be TRBD1 (6 bases). Germline CDR1 is SGHNT and CDR2 is YYREEE (reference sequence). CDR3 length: 13 residues. Deletions cut 4 bases from V and 4 bases from J, with 11 bases between. CDR3 loop: CASSASGVTEAFF. The CDR3 bases are TGTGCCAGCAGCGCGTCAGGGGTCACTGAAGCTTTCTTT.

The chain couples TRBV19 to TRBJ2-2, with 8 bases lining up with TRBD1. Trimming at V came to 7 bases and at J to 1 base, leaving 11 bases not matched to a gene. The CDR3 spans 17 residues. Germline CDR1 and CDR2: LNHDA and SQIVND (reference sequence). The CDR3 sequence is CASTGQFDRGNTGELFF. As DNA, the CDR3 is TGTGCCAGTACGGGACAATTTGACAGGGGGAACACCGGGGAGCTGTTTTTT.

J is TRBJ1-2 and V is TRBV28; D is perhaps TRBD1 (5 bases). The CDR3 spans 16 residues. Germline-derived CDR1 and CDR2 are MDHEN and SYDVKM. Trimming removed 2 bases at V and 8 bases at J, with 21 bases between. This CDR3 is CASSLDRMSWSMGYTF. As DNA, the CDR3 is TGTGCCAGCAGTTTAGACAGAATGAGTTGGTCTATGGGCTACACCTTC.

This chain links TRBV18 with TRBJ1-5; D may be TRBD1 (5 bases). Germline CDR1 and CDR2: KGHSH and LQKENI. The V end was cut by 3 bases, the J end by 7 bases, with 13 bases between. The CDR3 has 14 amino acids. This CDR3 is CASSPDGGAQPQHF. In DNA, the CDR3 is TGTGCCAGCTCACCGGACGGTGGGGCACAGCCCCAGCATTTT.

The chain joins TRBV3-1 (or the pseudogene TRBV3-2) to TRBJ1-2, with 8 bases identical to TRBD1. J was trimmed by 7 bases and V by 0 bases; bases with no gene match: 7. The CDR3 covers 15 residues. Looked up from germline, CDR1 is LGHDT and CDR2 is YNNKEL (reference sequence). CDR3 region: CASSQDWAGGGGYTF. The CDR3, as DNA: TGTGCCAGCAGCCAAGATTGGGCAGGGGGCGGTGGCTACACCTTC.

The rearrangement uses TRBV29-1 and TRBJ1-2, with a possible D match to TRBD1 (6 bases). Germline CDR1 reads SQVTM; CDR2 reads ANQGSEA. Between the trimmed V and J ends, which lost 5 bases and 8 bases, there was a span of 21 bases. The CDR3 is made up of 14 amino acids. In nucleotides, the CDR3 is TGCAGCGTTCTGGTACAGGGTGAATTGAAGGGCTACACCTTC. As protein: CSVLVQGELKGYTF.

The rearrangement joins TRBV28 to TRBJ1-2, with TRBD1 matching 8 bases. V was clipped by 4 bases and J by 4 bases; unmatched bases: 11. There are 16 residues in the CDR3. CDR1 is MDHEN and CDR2 is SYDVKM in the germline V gene. Written as DNA, the CDR3 is TGTGCCAGCAGTTCACCTGGGACAGGCGCTTTCTATGGCTACACCTTC. This sequence encodes CASSSPGTGAFYGYTF.

This clone appeared once. This rearrangement joins TRBV3-1 (or the pseudogene TRBV3-2) to TRBJ2-2, with 8 bases matching TRBD2. CDR1 is LGHDT, CDR2 YNNKEL, per germline (reference sequence). After removal of 7 bases from V and 5 bases from J, the junction contained 9 bases not matched to a gene. The CDR3 totals 15 residues. The CDR3 reads CASTPSSGSTGELFF. The DNA for the CDR3 is TGTGCCAGCACCCCCTCGAGCGGGAGTACCGGGGAGCTGTTTTTT.

V and J are TRBV28 and TRBJ1-5, with D tentatively TRBD1 (6 bases). Germline V gene lookup returns CDR1 MDHEN and CDR2 SYDVKM. Trimming shortened V by 5 bases and J by 7 bases, and 18 bases separated the two germline ends. The CDR3 length is 15 residues. The CDR3 DNA reads TGTGCCAGCAGTCCCGCCTCGGGACAACGACAGCCCCAGCATTTT. It yields the protein CASSPASGQRQPQHF.

The chain employs TRBV12-3 or TRBV12-4 and TRBJ1-3, with D unresolved. The CDR3 contains 12 residues. V shed 3 bases and J shed 3 bases, with 3 bases lying between them. CDR3 bases: TGTGCCAGCAGTTTCAGTGGAAACACCATATATTTT. Translating it yields CASSFSGNTIYF.

This chain joins TRBV6-5 and TRBJ2-1; 9 bases are shared with TRBD1. Germline CDR1 and CDR2: MNHEY and SVGAGI. Trimming at V came to 6 bases and at J to 6 bases, leaving 6 bases not matched to a gene. CDR3 size: 14 residues. For the CDR3, the DNA is TGTGCCAGCAGACCGGGACAGGGAGGCAATGAGCAGTTCTTC. The encoded protein is CASRPGQGGNEQFF.

The chain uses TRBV11-3 and TRBJ2-7; a weak D match, TRBD2 (6 bases). Per germline, CDR1 SGHNT and CDR2 YENEEA. This CDR3 has 13 residues. The V end lost 2 bases, the J end lost 6 bases, and 11 bases lay between the germline ends. The CDR3 DNA sequence: TGTGCCAGCAGCTTACTCGCGGGAAGCGAGCAGTACTTC. Residues: CASSLLAGSEQYF.